This T cell receptor beta chain was recorded in a study of T cell changes during pregnancy in multiple sclerosis (dated by TCRdb to between 2018 and 2020). About the investigation overall: Changes in the T cell repertoire over the course of pregnancy were examined in this study in women with multiple sclerosis.

The library was made by the immunoSEQ multiplex PCR assay. In TCRdb, the immuneACCESS table is reduced to in-frame sequences with V and J assigned. These tables do not hold every clone; where another copy was compared, an unresolved V gene accounts for under half, and the others remain unexplained. Recorded for this sample are approximately 44,000 clones; roughly 92% of them occurred a single time. Together, the top ten hold 0.55% to 0.7% of the sample. Remarks on this clone: Its antigen target is currently unknown. Per-base quality was not reported, and no clone a single base away is much larger than it.

V and J are trimmed by 10 bases and 2 bases, and the gene matches miss 11 bases of the junction. Inclusive of the bounding cysteine and phenylalanine, the CDR3 is 14 residues long. Solely the CDR3 DNA is kept, with 42 bases framed from the first base. CDR1 is given as MNHNS and CDR2 as SASEGT, both from the germline V gene. This TCR derives from a female donor with multiple sclerosis, enrolled in a pregnancy study. Sequences were derived from CD4+ T cells from peripheral blood mononuclear cells, sampled in the first trimester of pregnancy. The chain is encoded by TRBV6-1 joined to TRBJ2-7, and 7 junctional nucleotides match TRBD1. This receptor has the CDR3 CATHTGTAPYEQYF. In nucleotide form, the sequence is TGTGCCACCCACACCGGGACAGCTCCCTACGAGCAGTACTTC.